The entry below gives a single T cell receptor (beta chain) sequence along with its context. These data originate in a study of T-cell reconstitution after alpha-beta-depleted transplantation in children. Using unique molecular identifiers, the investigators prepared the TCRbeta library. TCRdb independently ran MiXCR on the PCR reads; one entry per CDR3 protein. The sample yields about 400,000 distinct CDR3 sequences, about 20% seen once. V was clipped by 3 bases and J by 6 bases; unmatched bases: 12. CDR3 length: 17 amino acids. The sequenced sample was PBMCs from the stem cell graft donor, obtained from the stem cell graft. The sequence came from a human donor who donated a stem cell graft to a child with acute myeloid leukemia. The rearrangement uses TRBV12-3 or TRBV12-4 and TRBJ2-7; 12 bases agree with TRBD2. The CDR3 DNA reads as TGTGCCAGCAGTTTTTTCGGGGGTCTAGCGGGAGGGTTCGAGCAGTACTTC. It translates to CASSFFGGLAGGFEQYF.